This is a list of T cell receptor beta chains from one sample in a study of T cell responses to AZD1222 COVID-19 vaccine. Measured with immunoSEQ multiplex PCR; TCRdb has only the in-frame clones, and not every one. Among tens of thousands of clones, 84% were seen once, and the ten largest hold 20%. The source material was peripheral blood, sampled on day 0 of AZD1222 vaccination. These receptors all come from an adult in good health. CDR3s include the opening cysteine and the closing phenylalanine or tryptophan. D genes are given only for firm matches. Rows may omit the clone size; those that give it use once, few, many or a size class.

J gene,clone size,D gene,V gene,CDR3 protein,CDR3 DNA
TRBJ2-3,.,TRBD2,TRBV5-1,CASTPGTSGRTDTQYF,TGCGCCAGCACCCCGGGGACTAGCGGGAGGACAGATACGCAGTATTTT
TRBJ1-2,few,.,TRBV5-4,CASSIDGLYGYTF,TGTGCCAGCAGCATCGACGGCCTTTATGGCTACACCTTC
TRBJ2-1,.,TRBD2,TRBV7-3,CASSLNPSGYNEQFF,TGTGCCAGCAGCTTAAATCCTAGCGGATACAATGAGCAGTTCTTC
TRBJ2-1,once,.,TRBV5-1,CASSPRLGGEQFF,TGCGCCAGCAGCCCCCGACTAGGCGGTGAGCAGTTCTTC
TRBJ2-3,.,.,TRBV7-2,CASSLIRAQYF,TGTGCCAGCAGCTTAATACGGGCGCAGTATTTT
TRBJ2-1,.,.,TRBV7-2,CASSSTPRAGPNEQFF,TGTGCCAGCAGCTCGACCCCGAGGGCGGGACCCAATGAGCAGTTCTTC
TRBJ1-2,.,.,TRBV19,CASSIWPPTDFGYTF,TGTGCCAGTAGTATTTGGCCGCCTACCGACTTTGGCTACACCTTC
TRBJ2-1,.,.,TRBV11-1,CASSLGTDYNEQFF,TGTGCCAGCAGCTTAGGGACAGATTACAATGAGCAGTTCTTC
TRBJ2-7,.,.,TRBV18,CASSPDGAYEQYF,TGTGCCAGCTCACCGGACGGGGCCTACGAGCAGTACTTC
TRBJ2-1,.,TRBD1,TRBV11-2,CASSPSGQSLNEQFF,TGTGCCAGCAGCCCGTCGGGACAGTCCCTCAATGAGCAGTTCTTC
TRBJ2-3,.,TRBD2,TRBV19,CASSLGGTSTDTQYF,TGTGCCAGTTCTCTCGGGGGGACGAGCACAGATACGCAGTATTTT
TRBJ1-4,once,.,TRBV4-3,CASSQGLQKGVNEKLFF,TGCGCCAGCAGCCAAGGGCTCCAAAAGGGCGTCAATGAAAAACTGTTTTTT
TRBJ2-1,.,TRBD1,TRBV10-2,CASLDRASSYNEQFF,TGCGCCAGTCTCGACAGGGCCAGCTCCTACAATGAGCAGTTCTTC
TRBJ2-1,.,.,TRBV2,CASMNPGVNEQFF,TGTGCCAGCATGAACCCAGGGGTTAATGAGCAGTTCTTC
TRBJ1-1,.,.,TRBV6-5,CASSYQSGNTEAFF,TGTGCCAGCAGTTATCAGTCGGGGAACACTGAAGCTTTCTTT
TRBJ2-5,.,.,TRBV6-5,CASSYSSGIGSETQYF,TGTGCCAGCAGTTACTCATCCGGGATCGGAAGCGAGACCCAGTACTTC
TRBJ2-7,.,.,TRBV4-3,CASSQDYRIHEQYF,TGCGCCAGCAGCCAGGACTATAGGATCCACGAGCAGTACTTC
TRBJ2-7,.,TRBD2,TRBV9,CASSVGLDSGIEQYF,TGTGCCAGCAGCGTAGGACTCGATAGCGGGATCGAGCAGTACTTC
TRBJ2-1,.,TRBD2,TRBV7-9,CASSPPSGRWAYEQFF,TGTGCCAGCAGCCCACCTAGCGGGAGATGGGCCTATGAGCAGTTCTTC